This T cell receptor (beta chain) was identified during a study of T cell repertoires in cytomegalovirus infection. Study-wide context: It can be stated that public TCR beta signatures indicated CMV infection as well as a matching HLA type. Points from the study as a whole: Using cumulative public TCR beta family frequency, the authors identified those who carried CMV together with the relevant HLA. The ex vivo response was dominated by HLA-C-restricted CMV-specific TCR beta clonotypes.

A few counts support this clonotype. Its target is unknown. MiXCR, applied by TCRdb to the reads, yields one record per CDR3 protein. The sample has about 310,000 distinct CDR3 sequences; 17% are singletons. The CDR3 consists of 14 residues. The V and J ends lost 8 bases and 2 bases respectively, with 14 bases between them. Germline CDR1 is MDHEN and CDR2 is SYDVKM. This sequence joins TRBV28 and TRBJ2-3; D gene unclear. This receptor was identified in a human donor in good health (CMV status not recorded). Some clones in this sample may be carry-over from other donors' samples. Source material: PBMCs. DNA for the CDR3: TGTGCCAGCTCCCCCGGGCAGTACACAGATACGCAGTATTTT. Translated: CASSPGQYTDTQYF.